This T cell receptor beta chain stems from a study of blood T cell repertoires in COVID-19. Study context: Acute and convalescent COVID-19 specimens originated in the United States, Italy and Spain.

Per germline, CDR1 SGHTA and CDR2 FQGNSA. Trimming stripped 5 bases from V and 2 bases from J, with 3 bases between. The CDR3 runs 11 residues. The table came from immunoSEQ multiplex PCR; TCRdb's copy has only in-frame clones and leaves some out. The table has about 210,000 clones, about 91% seen once; the top ten hold about 9.3%. This TCR came from a man between 18 and 35 years old with acute COVID-19. The specimen was PBMCs or T cells enriched from blood (not recorded which). The chain links TRBV7-2 to TRBJ2-5, with unresolved D. The CDR3 sequence: CASSQQETQYF. CDR3 nucleotide sequence: TGTGCCAGCAGCCAACAAGAGACCCAGTACTTC.